The table lists the clone carrying this T cell receptor beta chain with a few counts. The data belong to a study of blood T cell repertoires in COVID-19. Overall study context: COVID-19 samples from acute and convalescent phases originated in the United States, Italy and Spain. T cells, B-cell-depleted T cells, or PBMCs supplied cDNA or gDNA.

There are 11 residues in the CDR3. The germline V and J ends were trimmed by 5 bases and 3 bases, with 5 bases remaining between them. Germline-derived CDR1 and CDR2 are SQVTM and ANQGSEA. In the study's own analysis: Reference gene primer amplification gave nucleated cell count estimates. Sequencing was performed with immunoSEQ multiplex PCR; in TCRdb, only in-frame clones are kept and a portion is missing. D and trimming come from the DNA, and the V and J calls and clone size come from that table. The sample has 40,000 to 55,000 clones, roughly 90% seen once. Sequenced sample: peripheral blood. The TCR sequence derives from a human donor in a cohort sampled during active COVID-19. J is TRBJ1-3 and V is TRBV29-1; D is ambiguous. The CDR3 reads CSVSRGNTIYF. The CDR3 bases are TGCAGCGTTAGCCGTGGAAACACCATATATTTT.